The clone carrying this TCR beta chain has at least ten counts. Its cognate antigen is unknown. This entry is derived from a study of neurological immune-mediated disorders. Whole-study results and caveats: Falling below healthy controls, multiple sclerosis showed the least TCR clonal expansion, while HTLV-1-associated myelopathy showed the most.

Trimming removed 4 bases from V and 4 bases from J; junction bases left unmatched: 2. The germline V gene has CDR1 SQVTM and CDR2 ANQGSEA. This CDR3 contains 14 residues. TCRdb re-analysed the 5' RACE reads in MiXCR, keeping a single row per CDR3 protein. The sample carries under 70,000 distinct CDR3 sequences, 3.2% recorded once. The chain employs TRBV29-1 and TRBJ2-2; TRBD1 agrees at 11 bases. This TCR was sampled from a woman aged 45-65 years with multiple sclerosis. The sequenced sample consisted of PBMCs. CDR3 protein: CSVAGQGVTGELFF. In nucleotides, the CDR3 is TGCAGCGTTGCGGGACAGGGGGTCACCGGGGAGCTGTTTTTT.